Sequencing of this TCR beta chain was carried out in a study of neurological immune-mediated disorders. V lost 4 bases and J lost 2; bases outside the gene matches: 3. This CDR3 is 14 amino acids long. The V gene's germline CDR1 is SGHRS and CDR2 YFSETQ. TCRdb used MiXCR to reprocess the 5' RACE reads, holding one entry per CDR3 protein. The profile shows approximately 50,000 distinct CDR3 sequences, less than 4% of them singletons. Notes on the study in general: Clinical and MRI features did not associate with the cluster found in multiple sclerosis patients. HTLV-1-associated myelopathy ranked highest for TCR clonal expansion and multiple sclerosis lowest, beneath healthy controls.

Preparation of the unsorted libraries drew on 2 million PBMCs stored at -80 C. Comment on this clonotype: Its specificity is not known.

The sequence was obtained from a man in his sixties with multiple sclerosis. Material for sequencing was PBMCs. The chain links TRBV5-1 to TRBJ1-5; TRBD1 matches at 7 bases. Here the CDR3 DNA reads TGCGCCAGCAGCACCGGGACAGGCAATCAGCCCCAGCATTTT. This translates into CASSTGTGNQPQHF.